One and the same sample provided the 28 T cell receptor beta chains below, sequenced in a study of Ad26.COV2.S vaccination and SARS-CoV-2 variants. Regarding treatment: roughly 18 received Ad26.COV2.S at low or high dose, single or two shots; roughly five received placebo; per-sample allocation not given. The study sampled participants on day 63 after the first vaccine or placebo injection. Data came from immunoSEQ multiplex PCR; TCRdb stores just in-frame clones and leaves some out. Among about 350,000 clones listed, 86% were seen once. The source material was peripheral blood, sampled in a trial of Ad26.COV2.S vaccine versus placebo. The receptor source for this set is a person aged 18-60 years who received the Ad26.COV2.S COVID-19 vaccine or a placebo.

The chain employs TRBV5-1 and TRBJ2-7; perhaps TRBD1 as D (6 bases). Germline V gene sequence: CDR1 SGHRS, CDR2 YFSETQ. This CDR3 has 14 residues. V was clipped by 4 bases and J by 3 bases, with 14 bases between them. CDR3 protein: CASSLAGDFYEQYF. The CDR3 DNA sequence: TGCGCCAGCAGCCTCGCAGGGGATTTCTACGAGCAGTACTTC.

The V call is TRBV6-5, the J call TRBJ1-1, with 9 bases aligning to TRBD1. The length of the CDR3 is 14 residues. Losses at the gene ends were 6 bases for V and 11 bases for J; bases not matched to a gene: 13. CDR1 is MNHEY and CDR2 is SVGAGI in the germline V gene. The CDR3 DNA reads as TGTGCCAGCAGGCCCGCCTGGGGGACAGGGAGGGCTTTCTTT. The encoded protein is CASRPAWGTGRAFF.

The rearrangement joins TRBV28 to TRBJ2-7, with no clear D. V dropped 5 bases and J dropped 2 bases, with 7 bases sitting between them. Germline-derived CDR1 and CDR2 are MDHEN and SYDVKM. There are 12 residues in the CDR3. CDR3 region: CASSPGTYEQYF. The CDR3 DNA sequence: TGTGCCAGCAGTCCCGGAACCTACGAGCAGTACTTC.

The chain joins TRBV29-1 to TRBJ1-2; 7 bases align to TRBD1. The length of the CDR3 is 13 residues. Per the germline V gene, CDR1 is SQVTM and CDR2 is ANQGSEA. Trimming took 6 bases from V and 7 from J; bases not matched to a gene: 11. The CDR3 loop reads CSVARQGRTGYTF. The CDR3 coding sequence is TGCAGCGTCGCCCGACAGGGAAGAACTGGCTACACCTTC.

The J gene is TRBJ1-6, the V gene TRBV7-2, with 9 bases that match TRBD1. CDR1 is SGHTA and CDR2 is FQGNSA in the germline V gene. The CDR3 extends over 15 amino acids. J gave up 9 bases and V 5 bases, and 8 bases lay outside the gene matches. CDR3 region: CASSGQQGAPSPLHF. Here the CDR3 DNA reads TGTGCCAGCAGCGGCCAACAGGGGGCTCCTTCACCCCTCCACTTT.

The chain uses TRBV27 and TRBJ2-5; TRBD1 might be the D (5 bases). The CDR3 spans 15 residues. Trimming left V 4 bases short and J 4 bases short, with 16 bases between. Germline CDR1 and CDR2: MNHEY and SMNVEV (reference sequence). CDR3 DNA sequence: TGTGCCAGCAGTTCAGATTACGCAGGGCTAGAGACCCAGTACTTC. Residues: CASSSDYAGLETQYF.

This clone has a handful of counts. The chain is built from TRBV4-3 and TRBJ1-2, with D possibly being TRBD1 (5 bases). The germline V gene has CDR1 LGHNA and CDR2 YSLEER. Trimming cost V 0 bases and J 4 bases, with 12 bases left between them. CDR3 length: 15 amino acids. CDR3 nucleotide sequence: TGCGCCAGCAGCCAAGACCAGACAGCTTCCTATGGCTACACCTTC. Protein product: CASSQDQTASYGYTF.

This sequence joins TRBV27 and TRBJ1-1, with D unresolved. The germline CDR1 and CDR2 sequences are MNHEY and SMNVEV (reference sequence). Trimming pared 1 base from V and 3 bases from J, leaving 6 bases between. The CDR3 has 13 amino acids. The CDR3 reads CASSLLVYTEAFF. CDR3 DNA: TGTGCCAGCAGTTTATTGGTATACACTGAAGCTTTCTTT.

The genes are TRBV6-5 and TRBJ2-3; weak D call: TRBD2 (6 bases). The CDR3 is 15 residues long. V was pared by 3 bases and J by 0 bases, with 10 bases between. Per the germline V gene, CDR1 is MNHEY and CDR2 is SVGAGI. The CDR3 spells CASSYGGTSTDTQYF. The CDR3 DNA sequence: TGTGCCAGCAGTTATGGGGGGACTAGCACAGATACGCAGTATTTT.

The chain uses TRBV4-1 and TRBJ1-5; TRBD1 is a possible D gene (5 bases). The V gene lost 3 bases and the J gene lost 3 bases, with 12 bases spanning the gap. This CDR3 spans 15 amino acids. Germline-derived CDR1 and CDR2 are MGHRA and YSYEKL. The CDR3 sequence is CASSQEGSFNQPQHF. CDR3 coding DNA: TGCGCCAGCAGCCAGGAGGGGTCGTTCAATCAGCCCCAGCATTTT.

For this clone: Distinct nucleotide sequences in the sample also encode this CDR3. The chain uses TRBV5-1 and TRBJ1-3, with D perhaps matching TRBD1 (6 bases). The CDR3 is 14 residues long. V dropped 0 bases and J dropped 2 bases, with 6 bases sitting between them. Per the germline V gene, CDR1 is SGHRS and CDR2 is YFSETQ. The CDR3 region has the DNA TGCGCCAGCAGCTTGGCAGGGGCTGGAAACACCATATATTTT. Translation: CASSLAGAGNTIYF.

This clone was observed a handful of times. The CDR3 is CSVVGGGETQYF. The CDR3 DNA reads as TGCAGCGTTGTAGGGGGCGGAGAGACCCAGTACTTC. The chain has TRBV29-1 and TRBJ2-5; TRBD1 agrees at 7 bases. The V segment lost 4 bases and the J segment 4 bases; nucleotides outside the gene matches: 3. Germline CDR1 reads SQVTM; CDR2 reads ANQGSEA. The CDR3 is 12 amino acids.

V gene TRBV7-2 combines with J gene TRBJ2-1, with 8 bases lining up with TRBD2. Looked up from germline, CDR1 is SGHTA and CDR2 is FQGNSA. V was pared by 2 bases and J by 8 bases, with 8 bases of the junction left unmatched. The CDR3 has 15 amino acids. This CDR3 is CASSLKAGGWDEQFF. In DNA form, the CDR3 reads TGTGCCAGCAGCTTAAAGGCGGGAGGATGGGATGAGCAGTTCTTC. Complete variable domain (other parts from reference TRBV7-2 and TRBJ2-1): GAGVSQSPSNKVTEKGKDVELRCDPISGHTALYWYRQSLGQGLEFLIYFQGNSAPDKSGLPSDRFSAERTGGSVSTLTIQRTQQEDSAVYLCASSLKAGGWDEQFFGPGTRLTVL.

There are a few counts of this clone. The chain joins TRBV7-2 to TRBJ2-5; no firm D call. V lost 2 bases to trimming and J lost 5 bases, with 9 bases between them. Germline V lookup: CDR1 SGHTA, CDR2 FQGNSA. CDR3 length: 13 amino acids. CDR3 coding DNA: TGTGCCAGCAGCTTATCGCTAAAGGAGACCCAGTACTTC. It specifies CASSLSLKETQYF.

This chain joins TRBV4-3 and TRBJ1-1; a weak D match, TRBD1 (5 bases). CDR1 is LGHNA and CDR2 is YSLEER in the germline V gene. V lost 0 bases and J lost 7, with 12 bases in between. This CDR3 is built from 14 residues. This chain's CDR3 is CASSQDPGGVEAFF. CDR3 bases: TGCGCCAGCAGCCAAGATCCCGGGGGGGTTGAAGCTTTCTTT.

With respect to this clone: Other DNA sequences in the same sample also yield this CDR3. The genes are TRBV4-3 and TRBJ1-5, with 8 bases fitting TRBD1. Germline V gives CDR1 LGHNA, CDR2 YSLEER. This CDR3 contains 15 residues. Trimming took 3 bases from V and 0 from J; bases not matched to a gene: 1. In DNA, the CDR3 is TGCGCCAGCAGCCAGGACAGGGATAGCAATCAGCCCCAGCATTTT. Protein sequence: CASSQDRDSNQPQHF.

This clone was found a few times. The gene calls are TRBV5-4 and TRBJ1-2; the match to TRBD1 covers 7 bases. The CDR3 is made up of 15 amino acids. Germline CDR1 reads SGHNT; CDR2 reads YYREEE (reference sequence). J was trimmed by 6 bases and V by 4 bases; bases with no gene match: 12. Here the CDR3 DNA reads TGTGCCAGCAGCGGTTCCGGGACAGATCGAAATGGCTACACCTTC. Its translation is CASSGSGTDRNGYTF.

The chain links TRBV19 to TRBJ1-6; D is undetermined. This CDR3 has 13 residues. Germline loops: CDR1 LNHDA, CDR2 SQIVND (reference sequence). The V gene lost 5 bases and the J gene lost 6 bases, with 8 bases spanning the gap. CDR3 bases: TGTGCCAGTAGTTTAAGGATTAATTCACCCCTCCACTTT. This encodes CASSLRINSPLHF.

The V call is TRBV27, the J call TRBJ2-1; 11 bases map to TRBD2. Germline lookup yields CDR1 MNHEY and CDR2 SMNVEV (reference sequence). The V and J ends lost 6 bases and 5 bases, in that order; junction bases with no gene match: 6. The CDR3 is 15 amino acids. The CDR3 sequence is CASSLGTSGNNEQFF. The CDR3 DNA follows: TGTGCCAGCAGCCTGGGGACTAGCGGCAACAATGAGCAGTTCTTC.

The rearrangement uses TRBV5-1 and TRBJ2-2; the match to TRBD2 covers 9 bases. The germline V gene encodes CDR1 SGHRS and CDR2 YFSETQ. The CDR3 runs to 16 residues. The V segment lost 7 bases and the J segment 0 bases; nucleotides outside the gene matches: 7. This CDR3 is CASSPGLASNTGELFF. In DNA, the CDR3 is TGCGCCAGCTCACCGGGACTAGCATCGAACACCGGGGAGCTGTTTTTT.

The chain carries TRBV18 and TRBJ1-1; 7 bases map to TRBD1. Germline trimming cut 3 bases from V and 1 base from J; bases unmatched to any gene: 5. Looked up from germline, CDR1 is KGHSH and CDR2 is LQKENI. The CDR3 loop spans 15 amino acids. The CDR3, as DNA: TGTGCCAGCTCACCCCAGGAGGGGGCGAACACTGAAGCTTTCTTT. It translates to CASSPQEGANTEAFF. The whole variable domain, filled in from reference TRBV18 and TRBJ1-1, reads NAGVMQNPRHLVRRRGQEARLRCSPMKGHSHVYWYRQLPEEGLKFMVYLQKENIIDESGMPKERFSAEFPKEGPSILRIQQVVRGDSAAYFCASSPQEGANTEAFFGQGTRLTVV.

As concerns this clone: This same CDR3 is encoded by further DNA sequences in the sample. This rearrangement joins TRBV19 to TRBJ2-5; no reliable D call. Germline-derived CDR1 and CDR2 are LNHDA and SQIVND (reference sequence). This CDR3 has 11 amino acids. Trimming removed 3 bases at V and 5 bases at J, with 4 bases between. CDR3 protein: CASSIRETQYF. In DNA, the CDR3 is TGTGCCAGTAGTATCCGGGAGACCCAGTACTTC.

The V call is TRBV28, the J call TRBJ1-5; D is unresolved. The V and J ends lost 7 bases and 2 bases respectively, with 9 bases between them. The germline gives CDR1 MDHEN, CDR2 SYDVKM. The CDR3 sequence is 13 residues long. CDR3 amino acids: CASTNSRNQPQHF. The CDR3 nucleotides are TGTGCCAGCACCAACTCCCGCAATCAGCCCCAGCATTTT.

The V gene is TRBV11-2, the J gene TRBJ2-7, with 8 bases fitting TRBD2. The CDR3 runs 19 residues. Trimming at V came to 2 bases and at J to 6 bases, leaving 21 bases not matched to a gene. Germline loops: CDR1 SGHAT, CDR2 FQNNGV. CDR3 region: CASSLTAAWTGGPRAEQYF. The DNA for the CDR3 is TGTGCCAGCAGCTTAACTGCCGCCTGGACGGGAGGGCCAAGAGCCGAGCAGTACTTC.

V usage is TRBV5-1 and J usage is TRBJ2-1; 7 nucleotides line up with TRBD1. Germline CDR1 reads SGHRS; CDR2 reads YFSETQ. Trimming took 4 bases from V and 5 from J; bases not matched to a gene: 12. This CDR3 contains 16 residues. CDR3: CASSQWDSSADNEQFF. The CDR3 DNA is TGCGCCAGCAGCCAGTGGGACAGTTCGGCGGACAATGAGCAGTTCTTC.

The gene calls are TRBV2 and TRBJ1-4, with a possible D match to TRBD1 (5 bases). Between the trimmed V and J ends, which lost 9 bases and 8 bases, there was a span of 16 bases. This CDR3 is built from 13 residues. Germline V lookup: CDR1 SNHLY, CDR2 FYNNEI. The CDR3 nucleotides read TGTGCCAGACAGGACACCGCATTCGAAAAACTGTTTTTT. Translating gives CARQDTAFEKLFF. Drawing the rest from reference TRBV2 and TRBJ1-4, the complete variable domain is EPEVTQTPSHQVTQMGQEVILRCVPISNHLYFYWYRQILGQKVEFLVSFYNNEISEKSEIFDDQFSVERPDGSNFTLKIRSTKLEDSAMYFCARQDTAFEKLFFGSGTQLSVL.

The V gene is TRBV7-3, the J gene TRBJ1-6; D remains ambiguous. Germline V CDR1 and CDR2: SGHTA, FQGTGA. V lost 1 base and J lost 7, with 11 bases in between. This CDR3 has 15 amino acids. Written as DNA, the CDR3 is TGTGCCAGCAGCTTAAGAGGGATAGGCAATTCACCCCTCCACTTT. This sequence encodes CASSLRGIGNSPLHF. Complete variable domain (other parts from reference TRBV7-3 and TRBJ1-6): GAGVSQTPSNKVTEKGKYVELRCDPISGHTALYWYRQSLGQGPEFLIYFQGTGAADDSGLPNDRFFAVRPEGSVSTLKIQRTERGDSAVYLCASSLRGIGNSPLHFGNGTRLTVT.

This chain connects TRBV4-1 to TRBJ2-5; D might be TRBD1 or TRBD2, each matching 5 bases. Germline assignment: CDR1 MGHRA and CDR2 YSYEKL. This CDR3 has 15 amino acids. The ends were cut back, 1 base at V and 1 base at J, with 10 bases in the middle. The CDR3 DNA reads TGCGCCAGCAGCCAAGTCGGGGACCCCCAAGAGACCCAGTACTTC. As protein: CASSQVGDPQETQYF.